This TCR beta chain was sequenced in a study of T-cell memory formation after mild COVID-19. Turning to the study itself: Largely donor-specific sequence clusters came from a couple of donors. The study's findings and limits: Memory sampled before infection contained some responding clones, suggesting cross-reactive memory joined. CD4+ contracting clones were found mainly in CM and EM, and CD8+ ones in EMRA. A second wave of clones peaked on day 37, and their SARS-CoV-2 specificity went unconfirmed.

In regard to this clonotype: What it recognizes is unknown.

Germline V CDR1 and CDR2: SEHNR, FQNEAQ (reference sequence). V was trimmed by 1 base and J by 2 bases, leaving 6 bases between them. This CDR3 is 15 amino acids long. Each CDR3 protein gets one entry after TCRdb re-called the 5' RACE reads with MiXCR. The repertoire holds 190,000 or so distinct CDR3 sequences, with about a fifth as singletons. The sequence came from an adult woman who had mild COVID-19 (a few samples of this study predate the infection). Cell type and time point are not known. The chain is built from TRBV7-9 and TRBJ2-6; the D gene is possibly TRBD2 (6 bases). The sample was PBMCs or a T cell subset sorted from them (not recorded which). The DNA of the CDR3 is TGTGCCAGCAGCTTAGAGCGGGCTGGGGCCAACGTCCTGACTTTC. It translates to CASSLERAGANVLTF. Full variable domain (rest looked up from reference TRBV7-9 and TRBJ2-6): DTGVSQNPRHKITKRGQNVTFRCDPISEHNRLYWYRQTLGQGPEFLTYFQNEAQLEKSRLLSDRFSAERPKGSFSTLEIQRTEQGDSAMYLCASSLERAGANVLTFGAGSRLTVL.